The present TCR beta chain was sequenced within a study of T cell changes during pregnancy in multiple sclerosis. Data came from immunoSEQ multiplex PCR; TCRdb stores just in-frame clones and leaves some out. Among about 75,000 clones listed, roughly 90% were seen once. This clone showed up just once. Germline-derived CDR1 and CDR2 are SGHRS and YFSETQ. The trim removed 4 bases at V and 0 bases at J, leaving 6 bases unmatched. This CDR3 contains 17 residues. The sequence was collected from a female donor in good health, enrolled as a control in a pregnancy study. The rearrangement joins TRBV5-1 to TRBJ2-6, with 8 bases fitting TRBD1. The specimen comprised peripheral blood, sampled in the first trimester of pregnancy. As DNA, the CDR3 is TGCGCCAGCAGCGTGGGACAGGATATCTCTGGGGCCAACGTCCTGACTTTC. It yields the protein CASSVGQDISGANVLTF.